A selection of T cell receptor beta chains follows, all from one sample in a study of blood T cell repertoires in COVID-19. Produced via immunoSEQ multiplex PCR; TCRdb's table is partial and in-frame only. This sample yields about 76,000 clones, of which approximately 86% are seen a single time; roughly a sixth belongs to the top ten. Input material: peripheral blood. Receptor source: a human donor in a cohort sampled during active COVID-19. The CDR3 runs from the conserved cysteine through the conserved F or W. The D gene is left open where the match is weak.

CSVKTGGQESQYF	TGCAGCGTTAAGACAGGGGGCCAAGAGAGCCAGTACTTC	TRBJ2-5	TRBV29-1	TRBD1
CASREGELADTQYF	TGTGCCAGTCGAGAGGGGGAGTTAGCAGATACGCAGTATTTT	TRBJ2-3	TRBV19	NA
CASSINKNYGYTF	TGTGCCAGCAGTATCAACAAGAACTATGGCTACACCTTC	TRBJ1-2	TRBV6-5	NA
CASQKLGTDTQYF	TGTGCCAGTCAAAAACTAGGCACAGATACGCAGTATTTT	TRBJ2-3	TRBV7-3	NA
CASSLGQGENSPLHF	TGTGCCAGCAGCTTAGGGCAGGGGGAAAATTCACCCCTCCACTTT	TRBJ1-6	TRBV11-3	TRBD1
CASSELAVGETQYF	TGTGCCAGCAGTGAACTAGCGGTTGGAGAGACCCAGTACTTC	TRBJ2-5	TRBV25-1	TRBD2
CASSLGGVGLAKNIQYF	TGTGCCAGCAGCTTGGGCGGGGTGGGACTAGCCAAAAACATTCAGTACTTC	TRBJ2-4	TRBV11-2	NA
CASSYSFSSDTQYF	TGTGCCAGCAGTTACTCATTCTCCTCAGATACGCAGTATTTT	TRBJ2-3	TRBV6-2/TRBV6-3	NA
CASRKGGNTGELFF	TGTGCCAGCAGGAAAGGGGGTAACACCGGGGAGCTGTTTTTT	TRBJ2-2	TRBV6-5	NA
CASSPPPGNEQFF	TGTGCCAGCAGTCCCCCACCGGGGAATGAGCAGTTCTTC	TRBJ2-1	TRBV6-6	NA
CASSQGLASTYEQYF	TGCGCCAGCAGCCAGGGACTAGCGTCAACCTACGAGCAGTACTTC	TRBJ2-7	TRBV4-3	TRBD2
CASSLSRLGTAYGYTF	TGTGCCAGCAGTTTATCCCGACTAGGGACTGCCTATGGCTACACCTTC	TRBJ1-2	TRBV27	NA
CASSLTGGYYGYTF	TGTGCCAGCAGCCTTACAGGGGGTTACTATGGCTACACCTTC	TRBJ1-2	TRBV28	TRBD1
CASSSTGLGAGNTIYF	TGCGCCAGCAGCTCGACAGGGTTAGGAGCTGGAAACACCATATATTTT	TRBJ1-3	TRBV5-1	TRBD1
CASSLTSGQETQYF	TGCGCCAGCAGCTTGACTAGCGGACAAGAGACCCAGTACTTC	TRBJ2-5	TRBV5-1	TRBD2
CASSFKTGPSYEQYF	TGTGCCAGCAGCTTCAAGACAGGCCCCTCCTACGAGCAGTACTTC	TRBJ2-7	TRBV21-1	NA
CASNRTVDYGYTF	TGTGCCAGCAACAGGACAGTTGACTATGGCTACACCTTC	TRBJ1-2	TRBV28	NA
CASSLDAGNTEAFF	TGTGCCAGCAGCTTGGACGCGGGGAACACTGAAGCTTTCTTT	TRBJ1-1	TRBV5-4	NA
CASGGSGRARYNEQFF	TGTGCCAGCGGTGGCAGCGGGAGGGCTAGATACAATGAGCAGTTCTTC	TRBJ2-1	TRBV21-1	NA
CASTRERKNEQFF	TGTGCCAGCACCAGGGAACGTAAGAATGAGCAGTTCTTC	TRBJ2-1	TRBV12-3/TRBV12-4	NA
CASSKAASYEQYF	TGTGCCAGTAGTAAAGCCGCTAGCTACGAGCAGTACTTC	TRBJ2-7	TRBV19	NA
CASSLETGMETQYF	TGCGCCAGCAGCTTGGAAACAGGAATGGAGACCCAGTACTTC	TRBJ2-5	TRBV5-1	NA
CASSHVTGGGDEQFF	TGTGCCAGCAGCCATGTGACAGGGGGAGGTGATGAGCAGTTCTTC	TRBJ2-1	TRBV6-6	TRBD1
CASSISSGQASGGYTF	TGTGCCAGTAGTATTTCGTCAGGACAGGCGTCAGGAGGCTACACCTTC	TRBJ1-2	TRBV19	TRBD1
CASSLVQAAGSPLHF	TGTGCCAGCAGCTTAGTACAGGCAGCGGGTTCACCCCTCCACTTT	TRBJ1-6	TRBV7-2	NA
CASSNNVRQGTDEQYF	TGTGCCAGTAGTAATAATGTGCGACAGGGGACGGACGAGCAGTACTTC	TRBJ2-7	TRBV19	TRBD1
CASSSGGAHSYEQYF	TGTGCCAGCAGCTCAGGGGGCGCCCACTCCTACGAGCAGTACTTC	TRBJ2-7	TRBV6-2/TRBV6-3	TRBD1
CASSRGTSGEETQYF	TGCGCCAGCAGCAGGGGGACTAGCGGAGAAGAGACCCAGTACTTC	TRBJ2-5	TRBV5-1	TRBD2
CASSIRPRDSGYTF	TGTGCCAGTAGTATTCGGCCCCGGGACAGCGGCTACACCTTC	TRBJ1-2	TRBV19	TRBD1